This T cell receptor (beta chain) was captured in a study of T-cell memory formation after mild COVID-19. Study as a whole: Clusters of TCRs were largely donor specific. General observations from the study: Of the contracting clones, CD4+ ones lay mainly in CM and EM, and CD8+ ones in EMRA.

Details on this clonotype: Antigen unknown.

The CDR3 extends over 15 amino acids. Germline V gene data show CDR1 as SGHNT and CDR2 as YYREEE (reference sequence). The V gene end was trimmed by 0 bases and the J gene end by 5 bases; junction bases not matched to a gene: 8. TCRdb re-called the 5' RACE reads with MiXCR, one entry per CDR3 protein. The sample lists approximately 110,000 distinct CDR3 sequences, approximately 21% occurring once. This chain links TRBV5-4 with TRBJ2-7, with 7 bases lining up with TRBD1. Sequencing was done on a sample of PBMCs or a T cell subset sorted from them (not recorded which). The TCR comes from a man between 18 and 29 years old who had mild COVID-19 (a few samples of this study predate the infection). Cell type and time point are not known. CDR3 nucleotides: TGTGCCAGCAGCTTGGATGAACAGGGGTTCCACGAGCAGTACTTC. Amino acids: CASSLDEQGFHEQYF.